The present T cell receptor beta chain was sequenced within a study of shared clonotypes between healthy human individuals. Study-wide points: It was expected that sequencing depth would affect clonotype sharing among donors.

About this clone: Its antigen is not known.

Researchers ran the assay at a deep level. The repertoire was sequenced with immunoSEQ multiplex PCR; TCRdb's copy has only in-frame clones and lacks some. The sample consists of some 2,000,000 clones, over 85% of them appearing once. Germline V CDR1 and CDR2: SEHNR, FQNEAQ (reference sequence). This CDR3 is built from 14 residues. Trimming removed 5 bases at V and 0 bases at J, with 8 bases between. The sequence was obtained from a young man in good health. V gene TRBV7-9 combines with J gene TRBJ1-5, with a tentative D call TRBD1 (5 bases). Material: naive CD4+ T cells sorted from blood. This sample's subset: CD45RA+ positively selected. This CDR3 is CASSPGYSNQPQHF. DNA of the CDR3: TGTGCCAGCAGCCCAGGGTATAGCAATCAGCCCCAGCATTTT.